These 27 T cell receptor beta chains originate from one sample sequenced in a study of blood T cells in healthy people across ages. Through a sample-barcoded 5' primer and a J-beta primer mix, a second PCR was run for about 7 to 12 cycles. A single record per CDR3 protein comes from TCRdb applying MiXCR to the 5' RACE reads. Here the sample spans some 780,000 distinct CDR3 sequences, more than 50% being singletons. The specimen was blood. These receptors all come from a man in his forties or fifties in good health.

V and J are TRBV5-1 and TRBJ2-6; D is uncertain. V was pared by 0 bases and J by 3 bases, with 7 bases between. Per the germline V gene, CDR1 is SGHRS and CDR2 is YFSETQ. CDR3 length: 15 amino acids. The CDR3: CASSLVARGANVLTF. The CDR3 DNA reads TGCGCCAGCAGCTTGGTAGCACGTGGGGCCAACGTCCTGACTTTC.

This rearrangement joins TRBV13 to TRBJ2-1, with a tentative D call TRBD2 (6 bases). Trimming cost V 6 bases and J 6 bases, with 18 bases left between them. CDR3 length: 15 amino acids. CDR1 PRHDT and CDR2 FYEKMQ come from the germline V gene (reference sequence). This CDR3 reads CASRPPTGEGNEQFF. The CDR3 DNA sequence: TGTGCCAGCAGACCCCCTACGGGAGAGGGCAATGAGCAGTTCTTC.

This rearrangement joins TRBV28 to TRBJ2-4; TRBD1 might be the D (5 bases). V shed 6 bases and J shed 13 bases, with 16 bases lying between them. The CDR3 is 12 residues long. Germline V gene sequence: CDR1 MDHEN, CDR2 SYDVKM. The CDR3 loop is CASSPDTFGQYF. As DNA, the CDR3 is TGTGCCAGCAGCCCGGACACCTTCGGGCAGTACTTC.

This clonotype was detected a few times. This chain links TRBV29-1 with TRBJ2-7, with D possibly being TRBD1 (6 bases). The CDR3 extends over 11 amino acids. Germline V gene lookup returns CDR1 SQVTM and CDR2 ANQGSEA. With 4 bases removed from V and 8 bases from J, the gap between germline ends came to 12 bases. CDR3 region: CSVGTVQKQYF. CDR3 sequence (DNA): TGCAGCGTTGGGACAGTTCAGAAGCAGTACTTC.

The sample holds a few counts of this clonotype. This sequence joins TRBV6-2 or TRBV6-3 and TRBJ1-2; D unclear. Germline V gene data show CDR1 as MNHEY and CDR2 as SVGEGT. The CDR3 extends over 16 amino acids. Trimming removed 0 bases from V and 5 bases from J, with 16 bases in between. The DNA of the CDR3 is TGTGCCAGCAGTTACTCCCTGGATATCAATGGGTATGGCTACACCTTC. The encoded protein is CASSYSLDINGYGYTF.

This chain joins TRBV20-1 and TRBJ2-1; TRBD2 aligns across 9 bases. V shed 3 bases, J shed 6 bases, and the junction held 9 bases outside the gene matches. CDR1 DFQATT and CDR2 SNEGSKA come from the germline V gene (reference sequence). The CDR3 totals 15 residues. The CDR3 reads CSASGRTSVRNEQFF. In nucleotides, the CDR3 is TGCAGTGCTAGCGGCCGGACTAGCGTCCGCAATGAGCAGTTCTTC.

This sequence joins TRBV7-2 and TRBJ2-7; 9 nucleotides align to TRBD1. Germline V lookup: CDR1 SGHTA, CDR2 FQGNSA. J lost 5 bases, V lost 9 bases, and 11 bases had no gene match. The CDR3 covers 14 residues. The CDR3 reads CASRRQGGRDEQYF. The CDR3 DNA reads as TGTGCCAGTAGAAGACAGGGGGGAAGGGACGAGCAGTACTTC.

This clonotype has only one observation. The chain recombines TRBV12-3 or TRBV12-4 with TRBJ1-2, with D uncertain. V was pared by 1 base and J by 9 bases, with 18 bases between. The CDR3 consists of 15 residues. CDR3 DNA: TGTGCCAGCAGTTTAGGTGGTCGGATAGCCGAGCGCTACACCTTC. Amino acids: CASSLGGRIAERYTF.

This sequence joins TRBV20-1 and TRBJ2-3; TRBD2 matches at 8 bases. Germline V lookup: CDR1 DFQATT, CDR2 SNEGSKA (reference sequence). The CDR3 sequence is 15 residues long. The J segment lost 4 bases and the V segment lost 1 base, leaving 7 bases of the junction unmatched. Here the CDR3 reads CSARAGGGRPDTQYF. DNA of the CDR3: TGCAGTGCTAGAGCTGGCGGGGGGCGACCAGATACGCAGTATTTT.

In this sample, this clonotype turned up once. The V call is TRBV24-1, the J call TRBJ2-2, with D possibly TRBD2 on 7 matching bases. V was shortened by 7 bases and J by 4 bases, with 21 bases between the two germline ends. CDR3 length: 17 amino acids. Per the germline V gene, CDR1 is KGHDR and CDR2 is SFDVKD. CDR3 residues: CATRGPVRGAGTGELFF. CDR3 DNA: TGTGCCACCAGGGGACCTGTCCGGGGGGCTGGCACCGGGGAGCTGTTTTTT.

The chain joins TRBV7-6 to TRBJ1-5, with a tentative D call TRBD1 (5 bases). V lost 1 base and J lost 3, with 13 bases in between. The CDR3 loop spans 16 amino acids. From germline, CDR1 is SGHVS and CDR2 FNYEAQ. CDR3 loop: CASSLGTGLYNQPQHF. The CDR3 coding sequence is TGTGCCAGCAGCTTAGGCACAGGCCTTTACAATCAGCCCCAGCATTTT. Together with reference TRBV7-6 and TRBJ1-5, the CDR3 gives the full variable domain: GAGVSQSPRYKVTKRGQDVALRCDPISGHVSLYWYRQALGQGPEFLTYFNYEAQQDKSGLPNDRFSAERPEGSISTLTIQRTEQRDSAMYRCASSLGTGLYNQPQHFGDGTRLSIL.

The chain carries TRBV9 and TRBJ2-7, with D possibly being TRBD1 (6 bases). CDR1 is SGDLS and CDR2 is YYNGEE in the germline V gene. This CDR3 comprises 13 residues. V lost 0 bases to trimming and J lost 5 bases, with 9 bases between them. CDR3 in DNA: TGTGCCAGCAGCGTAGGGACAGTCGACGAGCAGTACTTC. Translating gives CASSVGTVDEQYF.

The chain employs TRBV12-3 or TRBV12-4 and TRBJ1-5, with 7 bases identical to TRBD1. The CDR3 is 14 residues long. The junction had 6 bases not matched to a gene; V was cut back by 7 bases and J by 3 bases. CDR3 DNA: TGTGCCAGCACCTCGGGACAGTCCAATCAGCCCCAGCATTTT. Translating gives CASTSGQSNQPQHF.

The chain carries TRBV28 and TRBJ2-7; 7 bases agree with TRBD1. Losses at the gene ends were 7 bases for V and 0 bases for J; bases not matched to a gene: 15. The CDR3 has 17 residues. Germline V lookup: CDR1 MDHEN, CDR2 SYDVKM. The DNA of the CDR3 is TGTGCCAGCACAAGGGACAGTAAAATTTATAGCTCCTACGAGCAGTACTTC. Protein product: CASTRDSKIYSSYEQYF.

V gene TRBV20-1 combines with J gene TRBJ2-5; no reliable D call. This CDR3 region has 12 residues. Germline CDR1 reads DFQATT; CDR2 reads SNEGSKA (reference sequence). V lost 4 bases and J 5 bases, leaving 11 bases between the germline ends. CDR3 sequence (DNA): TGCAGTGCTATCCCCGAACTTGAGACCCAGTACTTC. Translation: CSAIPELETQYF.

The J gene is TRBJ2-1, the V gene TRBV15; the match to TRBD1 covers 12 bases. The ends lost 9 bases at V and 6 bases at J; junction bases unmatched: 6. Germline V gene data show CDR1 as LNHNV and CDR2 as YYDKDF (reference sequence). The CDR3 is made up of 14 amino acids. CDR3 amino acids: CATSPGQGANEQFF. Written as DNA, the CDR3 is TGTGCCACTTCACCGGGACAGGGGGCCAATGAGCAGTTCTTC.

The V and J genes are TRBV2 and TRBJ2-4; tentative D call: TRBD1 (5 bases). V lost 5 bases to trimming and J lost 9 bases, with 17 bases between them. From germline, CDR1 is SNHLY and CDR2 FYNNEI. There are 14 residues in the CDR3. This CDR3 reads CASSILTDVTIQYF. The CDR3 DNA follows: TGTGCCAGCAGTATCTTGACAGATGTCACCATTCAGTACTTC.

This chain links TRBV7-6 with TRBJ2-5, with D uncertain. Germline V gene data show CDR1 as SGHVS and CDR2 as FNYEAQ. This CDR3 contains 13 residues. V was cut by 3 bases and J by 5 bases, with 10 bases left in between. The CDR3 reads CASSFMGSETQYF. As DNA, the CDR3 is TGTGCCAGCAGCTTTATGGGAAGCGAGACCCAGTACTTC.

The chain couples TRBV28 to TRBJ2-3; D not resolved. The CDR3 runs 10 residues. The V gene lost 8 bases and the J gene lost 11 bases, with 11 bases spanning the gap. Germline assignment: CDR1 MDHEN and CDR2 SYDVKM. CDR3 protein: CASVGMGQYF. CDR3 coding DNA: TGTGCCAGCGTCGGTATGGGGCAGTATTTT.

In this sample, this clonotype turned up once. This chain links TRBV11-2 with TRBJ2-7; TRBD1 matches 9 bases. The CDR3 runs 16 residues. V lost 5 bases, J lost 0 bases, and 8 bases stayed unmatched. Germline V gene sequence: CDR1 SGHAT, CDR2 FQNNGV. The CDR3 coding sequence is TGTGCCAGCAGCGTTCGCGGACAGGGGAGCTCCTACGAGCAGTACTTC. It encodes CASSVRGQGSSYEQYF.

V is TRBV5-1 and J is TRBJ2-7; D gene ambiguous. The CDR3 totals 12 residues. The V gene's germline CDR1 is SGHRS and CDR2 YFSETQ. V was clipped by 5 bases and J by 3 bases, with 9 bases between them. CDR3 nucleotide sequence: TGCGCCAGCAGTGGGGAAAACTACGAGCAGTACTTC. This translates into CASSGENYEQYF.

The J gene is TRBJ1-4, the V gene TRBV20-1, with D possibly being TRBD1 (5 bases). The V end was cut by 6 bases, the J end by 6 bases, with 17 bases between. Germline V gene data show CDR1 as DFQATT and CDR2 as SNEGSKA (reference sequence). The CDR3 is 14 amino acids. The CDR3 sequence is CSATLWGGDEKLFF. CDR3 bases: TGCAGTGCAACCCTATGGGGCGGCGATGAAAAACTGTTTTTT.

The chain couples TRBV5-1 to TRBJ2-3; D may be TRBD1 or TRBD2 (5 bases each). Germline assignment: CDR1 SGHRS and CDR2 YFSETQ. The CDR3 sequence is 17 residues long. The V end was cut by 3 bases, the J end by 4 bases, with 21 bases between. CDR3 in amino acids: CASSSILRAGSADTQYF. In DNA, the CDR3 is TGCGCCAGCAGCTCAATCCTTCGGGCAGGGAGCGCAGATACGCAGTATTTT.

The CDR3 DNA is TGTGCCAGCAGTTACCTAAAGACAGGGCCGCAGTTCTTC. Protein sequence: CASSYLKTGPQFF. This chain connects TRBV6-5 to TRBJ2-1; 7 nucleotides align to TRBD1. The CDR3 runs 13 residues. Germline-derived CDR1 and CDR2 are MNHEY and SVGAGI. J gave up 12 bases and V 2 bases, and 7 bases lay outside the gene matches.

The chain combines TRBV7-9 with TRBJ2-1, with D possibly TRBD2 on 6 matching bases. Trimming removed 5 bases at V and 2 bases at J, with 19 bases between. CDR1 is SEHNR and CDR2 is FQNEAQ in the germline V gene (reference sequence). The CDR3 is 17 residues long. This chain's CDR3 is CASSPHSDERAYNEQFF. CDR3 coding DNA: TGTGCCAGCAGCCCACACTCGGACGAGCGGGCCTACAATGAGCAGTTCTTC.

The count of this clonotype is one. The V call is TRBV4-3, the J call TRBJ1-2; 12 bases are a match to TRBD1. The CDR3 totals 17 residues. Germline V CDR1 and CDR2: LGHNA, YSLEER. V trimming: 3 bases; J trimming: 4 bases; junction bases outside the gene matches: 9. The CDR3 sequence: CASSQRTGTGGAYGYTF. Written as DNA, the CDR3 is TGCGCCAGCAGCCAGAGAACCGGGACAGGGGGCGCCTATGGCTACACCTTC.

The rearrangement uses TRBV7-9 and TRBJ2-4; 7 bases agree with TRBD1. Looked up from germline, CDR1 is SEHNR and CDR2 is FQNEAQ (reference sequence). V dropped 0 bases and J dropped 2; count of bases not matched to a gene: 7. The CDR3 runs 17 residues. CDR3 nucleotides: TGTGCCAGCAGCTTAGCCCGACAGGGAAAATCCAAAAACATTCAGTACTTC. Encoded protein: CASSLARQGKSKNIQYF.